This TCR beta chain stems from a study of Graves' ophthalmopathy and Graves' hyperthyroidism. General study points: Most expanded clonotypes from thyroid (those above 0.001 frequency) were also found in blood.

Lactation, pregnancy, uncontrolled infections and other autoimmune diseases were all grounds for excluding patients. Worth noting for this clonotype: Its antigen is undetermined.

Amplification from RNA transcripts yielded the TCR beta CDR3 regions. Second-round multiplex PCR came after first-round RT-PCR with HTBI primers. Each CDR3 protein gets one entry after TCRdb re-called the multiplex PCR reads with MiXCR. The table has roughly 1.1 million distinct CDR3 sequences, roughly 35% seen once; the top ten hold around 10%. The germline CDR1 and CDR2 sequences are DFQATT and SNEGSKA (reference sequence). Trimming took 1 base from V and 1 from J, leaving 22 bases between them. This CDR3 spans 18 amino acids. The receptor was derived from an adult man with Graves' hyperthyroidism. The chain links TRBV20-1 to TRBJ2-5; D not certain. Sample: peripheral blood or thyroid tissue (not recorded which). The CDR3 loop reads CSARGAAVRDGLQETQYF. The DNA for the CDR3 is TGCAGTGCTAGAGGGGCGGCCGTACGTGATGGGCTCCAAGAGACCCAGTACTTC.